The following is a TCR beta chain sequence with its context. Repertoires were generated with immunoSEQ multiplex PCR, while TCRdb's copy carries only in-frame clones and drops some. In the table there are some 70,000 clones, more than 65% of which are singletons. The data are from a study of blood T cell repertoires in COVID-19. Material: peripheral blood. The receptor comes from a woman aged 45-65 years with acute or convalescent COVID-19.

The CDR3: CARSSRDRVLLSNQPQHF. The CDR3, as DNA: TGTGCCAGAAGCTCCCGGGACAGGGTCTTATTGAGCAATCAGCCCCAGCATTTT. This chain joins TRBV5-3 and TRBJ1-5; the match to TRBD1 covers 9 bases. TRBV5-3 is an open reading frame whose function is uncertain. This CDR3 comprises 18 residues. V shed 3 bases, J shed 1 base, and the junction held 11 bases outside the gene matches.